Listed below are T cell receptor beta chains from one sample, sequenced in a study of T cells expressing NK-cell markers. TCRdb re-called the 5' RACE reads and gives one entry per CDR3 protein, without DNA. This specimen shows 550,000 or so distinct CDR3 sequences; the ten leading clones hold less than 4.5%. The source material was blood T cells: a sorted CD56 or NKG2C T cell subset, CD4+ or CD8+ T cells, or bulk PBMC T cells (not recorded which). Every receptor here comes from a man aged 18 to 35 in good health. CDR3s include the opening cysteine and the closing phenylalanine or tryptophan. Fields, in order: J gene, V gene, CDR3 protein.

TRBJ2-1 TRBV12-3/TRBV12-4 CASSFGGLAGLHEQFF
TRBJ2-1 TRBV28 CASSYRREYNEQFF
TRBJ2-1 TRBV18 CASSYRDPNEQFF
TRBJ2-5 TRBV29-1 CSGDLGLGGRETQYF
TRBJ2-1 TRBV19 CASSMLNTDEQFF
TRBJ2-7 TRBV10-2 CASSANPSGEQYF
TRBJ2-7 TRBV7-2 CASSSSTSGLSYEQYF
TRBJ1-5 TRBV20-1 CSARRETGGVNQPQHF
TRBJ2-3 TRBV27 CASSLLGQADTQYF
TRBJ2-5 TRBV20-1 CSASLTVTSETQYF